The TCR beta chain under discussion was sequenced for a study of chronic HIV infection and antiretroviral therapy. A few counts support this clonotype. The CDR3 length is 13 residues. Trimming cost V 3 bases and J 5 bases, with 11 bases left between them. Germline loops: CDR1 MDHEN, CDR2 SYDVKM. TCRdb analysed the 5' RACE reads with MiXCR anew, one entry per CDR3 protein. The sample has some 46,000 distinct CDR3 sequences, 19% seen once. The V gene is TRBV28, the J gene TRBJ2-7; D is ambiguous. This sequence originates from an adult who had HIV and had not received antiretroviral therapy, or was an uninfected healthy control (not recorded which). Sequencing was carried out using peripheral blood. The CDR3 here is CASSFLPVNEQYF. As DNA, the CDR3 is TGTGCCAGCAGTTTCCTGCCGGTTAACGAGCAGTACTTC. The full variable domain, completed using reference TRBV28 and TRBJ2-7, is DVKVTQSSRYLVKRTGEKVFLECVQDMDHENMFWYRQDPGLGLRLIYFSYDVKMKEKGDIPEGYSVSREKKERFSLILESASTNQTSMYLCASSFLPVNEQYFGPGTRLTVT.